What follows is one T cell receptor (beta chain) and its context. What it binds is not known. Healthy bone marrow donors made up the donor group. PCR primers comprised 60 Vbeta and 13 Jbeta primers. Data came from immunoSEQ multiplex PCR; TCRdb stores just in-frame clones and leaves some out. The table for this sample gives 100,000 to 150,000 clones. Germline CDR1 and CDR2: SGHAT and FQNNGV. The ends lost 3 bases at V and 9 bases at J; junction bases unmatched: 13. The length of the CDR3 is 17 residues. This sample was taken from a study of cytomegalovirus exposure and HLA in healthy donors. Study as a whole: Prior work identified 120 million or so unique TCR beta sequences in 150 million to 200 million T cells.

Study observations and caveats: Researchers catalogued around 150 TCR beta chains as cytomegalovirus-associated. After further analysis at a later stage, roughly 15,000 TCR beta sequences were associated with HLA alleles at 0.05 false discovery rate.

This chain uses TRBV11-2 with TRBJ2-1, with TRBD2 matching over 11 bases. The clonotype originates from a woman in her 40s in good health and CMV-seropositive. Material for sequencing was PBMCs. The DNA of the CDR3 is TGTGCCAGCAGCTTGGGTAGCGGGAGGGCTATTAGGGGTGAGCAGTTCTTC. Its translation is CASSLGSGRAIRGEQFF.